What follows are 20 T cell receptor beta chains derived from one specimen sequenced in a study of cytomegalovirus exposure and HLA in healthy donors. Primers: 60 Vbeta forward and 13 Jbeta reverse. The method was immunoSEQ multiplex PCR; TCRdb's version includes in-frame clones alone and lacks a portion of them. The clone table shows about 110,000 clones, with the ten largest holding 3.6%. The sample comprised PBMCs. Source of these receptors: a young man in good health and CMV-seronegative.

V is TRBV7-8 and J is TRBJ1-5; perhaps TRBD1 as D (6 bases). Between the trimmed V and J ends, which lost 8 bases and 5 bases, there was a span of 19 bases. Germline CDR1 SGHVS, CDR2 FQNEAQ. This CDR3 has 15 residues. CDR3 sequence reads: CASRSSRGGDQPQHF. The DNA of the CDR3 is TGTGCCAGCCGTTCGTCTAGGGGGGGAGATCAGCCCCAGCATTTT.

The genes are TRBV5-1 and TRBJ2-2, with a tentative D call TRBD1 (6 bases). The germline CDR1 and CDR2 sequences are SGHRS and YFSETQ. This CDR3 spans 15 amino acids. Trimming shortened V by 6 bases and J by 3 bases, and 15 bases separated the two germline ends. The CDR3 nucleotides are TGCGCCAGCAAGGGGGAAATCGTGGACACCGGGGAGCTGTTTTTT. Translated: CASKGEIVDTGELFF. The variable domain in full, with the rest retrieved from reference TRBV5-1 and TRBJ2-2, is KAGVTQTPRYLIKTRGQQVTLSCSPISGHRSVSWYQQTPGQGLQFLFEYFSETQRNKGNFPGRFSGRQFSNSRSEMNVSTLELGDSALYLCASKGEIVDTGELFFGEGSRLTVL.

The V and J genes are TRBV30 and TRBJ2-1, with D maybe TRBD2 (6 bases). Germline-derived CDR1 and CDR2 are GTSNPN and SVGIG (reference sequence). CDR3 length: 14 amino acids. Between the trimmed V and J ends, which lost 1 base and 3 bases, there was a span of 10 bases. The CDR3 DNA is TGTGCCTGGAGTGCCGGGGGTAACTACAATGAGCAGTTCTTC. Its protein product is CAWSAGGNYNEQFF. The full variable domain, completed using reference TRBV30 and TRBJ2-1, is SQTIHQWPATLVQPVGSPLSLECTVEGTSNPNLYWYRQAAGRGLQLLFYSVGIGQISSEVPQNLSASRPQDRQFILSSKKLLLSDSGFYLCAWSAGGNYNEQFFGPGTRLTVL.

The CDR3 DNA is TGTGCCAGCAGCCAAAGCGAGGTCCCGGGGCCCCAGCATTTT. It specifies CASSQSEVPGPQHF. The chain has TRBV7-9 and TRBJ1-5; D remains unclear. This CDR3 comprises 14 residues. V gave up 5 bases and J gave up 9 bases, with 17 bases separating them. Looked up from germline, CDR1 is SEHNR and CDR2 is FQNEAQ (reference sequence).

CDR3 region: CASSAGNSNQPQHF. CDR3 coding DNA: TGTGCCAGCAGTGCGGGGAATAGCAATCAGCCCCAGCATTTT. V is TRBV6-1 and J is TRBJ1-5; D gene unclear. Germline lookup yields CDR1 MNHNS and CDR2 SASEGT. CDR3 length equals 14 residues. V shed 4 bases and J shed 0 bases, with 7 bases lying between them.

This chain uses TRBV10-3 with TRBJ2-1; D call uncertain. The CDR3 covers 14 residues. Germline loops: CDR1 ENHRY, CDR2 SYGVKD. Trimming pared 5 bases from V and 1 base from J, leaving 9 bases between. The CDR3 spells CAISILGSYNEQFF. In DNA, the CDR3 is TGTGCCATCAGTATCCTAGGATCCTACAATGAGCAGTTCTTC.

The chain carries TRBV28 and TRBJ2-1; 7 nucleotides match TRBD1. The junction had 0 bases not matched to a gene; V was cut back by 5 bases and J by 8 bases. CDR3 length: 11 residues. The germline V gene has CDR1 MDHEN and CDR2 SYDVKM. CDR3 residues: CASSDRDEQFF. For the CDR3, the DNA is TGTGCCAGCAGTGACAGGGATGAGCAGTTCTTC. The full variable domain, in which reference TRBV28 and TRBJ2-1 provide the parts outside the CDR3, is DVKVTQSSRYLVKRTGEKVFLECVQDMDHENMFWYRQDPGLGLRLIYFSYDVKMKEKGDIPEGYSVSREKKERFSLILESASTNQTSMYLCASSDRDEQFFGPGTRLTVL.

This chain uses TRBV29-1 with TRBJ1-5; D gene ambiguous. This CDR3 has 15 amino acids. The V end lost 5 bases, the J end lost 3 bases, and 17 bases lay between the germline ends. The germline V gene has CDR1 SQVTM and CDR2 ANQGSEA. CDR3 nucleotides: TGCAGCGTTACCGAGACCGGAGTAAACAATCAGCCCCAGCATTTT. Residues: CSVTETGVNNQPQHF. The full variable domain, in which reference TRBV29-1 and TRBJ1-5 provide the parts outside the CDR3, is SAVISQKPSRDICQRGTSLTIQCQVDSQVTMMFWYRQQPGQSLTLIATANQGSEATYESGFVIDKFPISRPNLTFSTLTVSNMSPEDSSIYLCSVTETGVNNQPQHFGDGTRLSIL.

This chain links TRBV13 with TRBJ1-2; no definite D call. V was pared by 3 bases and J by 2 bases, with 4 bases between. Looked up from germline, CDR1 is PRHDT and CDR2 is FYEKMQ (reference sequence). The CDR3 extends over 12 amino acids. CDR3 sequence reads: CASSLRNYGYTF. CDR3 in DNA: TGTGCCAGCAGCTTGCGGAACTATGGCTACACCTTC. Filled out from reference TRBV13 and TRBJ1-2, the complete variable domain reads AAGVIQSPRHLIKEKRETATLKCYPIPRHDTVYWYQQGPGQDPQFLISFYEKMQSDKGSIPDRFSAQQFSDYHSELNMSSLELGDSALYFCASSLRNYGYTFGSGTRLTVV.

The chain carries TRBV10-3 and TRBJ2-1; D is possibly TRBD1 (5 bases). The CDR3 runs to 13 residues. V shed 11 bases and J shed 6 bases, with 17 bases lying between them. The V gene's germline CDR1 is ENHRY and CDR2 SYGVKD. The CDR3, as DNA: TGTGCCGTCGAAGACAGCTTACCCAATGAGCAGTTCTTC. The encoded protein is CAVEDSLPNEQFF.

This chain links TRBV28 with TRBJ1-5, with 7 bases lining up with TRBD1. Germline assignment: CDR1 MDHEN and CDR2 SYDVKM. The CDR3 runs to 16 residues. V lost 4 bases to trimming and J lost 2 bases; unmatched junction nucleotides: 8. The CDR3: CASSSPRQGGNQPQHF. CDR3 nucleotide sequence: TGTGCCAGCAGTTCTCCCCGACAGGGTGGCAATCAGCCCCAGCATTTT.

The chain recombines TRBV19 with TRBJ1-6, with 8 positions matching TRBD1. Germline loops: CDR1 LNHDA, CDR2 SQIVND (reference sequence). The CDR3 contains 15 residues. The V and J ends lost 1 base and 10 bases, in that order; junction bases with no gene match: 6. DNA for the CDR3: TGTGCCAGTAGTATAGGACAGGGGATCGGATCACCCCTCCACTTT. It encodes CASSIGQGIGSPLHF.

The chain combines TRBV4-1 with TRBJ2-3, with D unresolved. Trimming took 4 bases from V and 0 from J, leaving 14 bases between them. This CDR3 region has 16 residues. The germline V gene has CDR1 MGHRA and CDR2 YSYEKL. CDR3 bases: TGCGCCAGCAGCCGATCCGGAACTACTAGCACAGATACGCAGTATTTT. Encoded protein: CASSRSGTTSTDTQYF.

The chain employs TRBV11-2 and TRBJ2-2; 7 bases line up with TRBD2. CDR1 and CDR2 (germline): SGHAT, FQNNGV. Trimming took 3 bases from V and 1 from J; bases not matched to a gene: 8. The length of the CDR3 is 17 residues. CDR3 residues: CASSFHGRGRNTGELFF. The CDR3 bases are TGTGCCAGCAGCTTCCATGGGAGGGGAAGGAACACCGGGGAGCTGTTTTTT. Based on the CDR3 plus reference TRBV11-2 and TRBJ2-2, the full variable domain is EAGVAQSPRYKIIEKRQSVAFWCNPISGHATLYWYQQILGQGPKLLIQFQNNGVVDDSQLPKDRFSAERLKGVDSTLKIQPAKLEDSAVYLCASSFHGRGRNTGELFFGEGSRLTVL.

The chain recombines TRBV7-8 with TRBJ1-5, with unresolved D. Trimming took 1 base from V and 6 from J, leaving 7 bases between them. The germline V gene encodes CDR1 SGHVS and CDR2 FQNEAQ. The CDR3 spans 13 residues. CDR3 coding DNA: TGTGCCAGCAGCTTAGAAGCGAGTCAGCCCCAGCATTTT. The encoded protein is CASSLEASQPQHF.

This CDR3 is CASSPRGREHTF. In nucleotides, the CDR3 is TGTGCCAGCAGCCCTCGGGGGCGGGAGCACACCTTC. The rearrangement uses TRBV5-4 and TRBJ1-2, with D maybe TRBD1 (6 bases). The germline V gene has CDR1 SGHNT and CDR2 YYREEE (reference sequence). The V end was cut by 4 bases, the J end by 12 bases, with 16 bases between. The CDR3 loop spans 12 amino acids.

The CDR3 DNA reads TGTGCCATCAGTGAAGGAGGGGGCGCTGAAGCTTTCTTT. This gives the protein CAISEGGGAEAFF. The chain uses TRBV10-3 and TRBJ1-1, with 7 bases identical to TRBD1. V lost 3 bases and J lost 6; bases outside the gene matches: 4. Germline V gene lookup returns CDR1 ENHRY and CDR2 SYGVKD. The CDR3 contains 13 residues.

The chain uses TRBV19 and TRBJ2-5, with a weak D call TRBD1 (6 bases). Per germline, CDR1 LNHDA and CDR2 SQIVND (reference sequence). The CDR3 runs to 15 residues. Trimming left V 6 bases short and J 3 bases short, with 17 bases between. The CDR3 DNA sequence: TGTGCCAGTAGATCTCCCGGGACATTCAAAGAGACCCAGTACTTC. Translating gives CASRSPGTFKETQYF.

The chain joins TRBV25-1 to TRBJ1-1; D uncertain. Trimming cost V 4 bases and J 0 bases, with 15 bases left between them. The CDR3 consists of 16 residues. In germline, CDR1 is MGHDK, CDR2 SYGVNS. CDR3 bases: TGTGCCAGCAGTGTACTGGGAGATGTTATGAACACTGAAGCTTTCTTT. It codes for CASSVLGDVMNTEAFF.

The chain recombines TRBV27 with TRBJ2-1; 12 positions match TRBD2. CDR1 and CDR2 from the germline V gene are MNHEY and SMNVEV (reference sequence). The V segment lost 6 bases and the J segment 5 bases; nucleotides outside the gene matches: 11. The CDR3 sequence is 17 residues long. CDR3 sequence (DNA): TGTGCCAGCAGCCACGATGGACTAGCGGGGATTAACAATGAGCAGTTCTTC. This sequence encodes CASSHDGLAGINNEQFF.